What follows describes a single T cell receptor beta chain. Antigen specificity is unknown. The data belong to a study of CD8 T cells in ankylosing spondylitis. Overall study results and limits: Earlier reports found some motif variants in synovial fluid and blood in reactive arthritis. From matched ankylosing spondylitis synovial fluid, disease-linked clones were reportedly recovered at significantly enriched levels.

Generation of TCR beta libraries employed quantitative 5'-RACE incorporating molecular barcodes. Via MiXCR, TCRdb re-called the 5' RACE reads, giving one row per CDR3 protein. The sample records approximately 290,000 distinct CDR3 sequences, 20% being singletons. There are 11 residues in the CDR3. V was cut by 4 bases and J by 7 bases, with 5 bases left in between. The genes are TRBV12-3 or TRBV12-4 and TRBJ2-1; D is unclear. This clonotype originated in a female donor with ankylosing spondylitis or in good health (not recorded which). The source material was blood, either unsorted or a sorted T cell fraction (not recorded which). CDR3 sequence: CASSWRNEQFF. The CDR3 DNA reads TGTGCCAGCAGTTGGAGAAATGAGCAGTTCTTC.